Following are 9 T cell receptor beta chains from one sample sequenced in a study of blood T cells in healthy people across ages (dated by TCRdb to the mid-2010s). The method was 5' RACE. TCRdb shows the sequencer as Illumina HiSeq 2500. A second 7 to 11 cycle PCR used a sample-barcoded 5' primer and a J-beta primer mix. TCRdb trimmed public reads at Q25 via fastp, called clones via MiXCR and kept in-frame beta chains. Each entry is one CDR3 protein sequence, shown with its most common DNA and genes. Across this sample there are 1.5 million to 2 million distinct CDR3 sequences, with roughly 27% seen only once. The ten largest clonotypes hold roughly 8% of the sample. The sample consisted of blood. These receptors all stem from a woman aged 30 to 39 in good health.

The chain is built from TRBV6-6 and TRBJ1-2; 7 nucleotides line up with TRBD1. V was clipped by 7 bases and J by 4 bases; unmatched bases: 9. Germline V CDR1 and CDR2: MNHNY, SVGAGI (reference sequence). The CDR3 is made up of 14 amino acids. CDR3 residues: CASTPRGIFYGYTF. For the CDR3, the DNA is TGTGCCAGCACCCCCAGGGGGATTTTCTATGGCTACACCTTC.

The chain uses TRBV2 and TRBJ2-6; TRBD1 or TRBD2 may be the D gene (5 bases each). Germline assignment: CDR1 SNHLY and CDR2 FYNNEI. CDR3 size: 15 residues. Trimming removed 3 bases from V and 4 bases from J, with 10 bases in between. The CDR3 spells CASSEGVYGANVLTF. The CDR3 nucleotides are TGTGCCAGCAGTGAGGGGGTATACGGGGCCAACGTCCTGACTTTC.

This clonotype was detected only a few times. The junction shows a germline mismatch at one end, possibly a read error. This chain connects TRBV20-1 to TRBJ1-6; perhaps TRBD1 as D (5 bases). CDR1 and CDR2 from the germline V gene are DFQATT and SNEGSKA (reference sequence). The CDR3 is 15 residues long. CDR3 sequence: CSARSPDTINSHLHF. The CDR3 DNA reads as TGCAGTGCTAGATCCCCGGACACCATTAATTCACACCTCCACTTT.

The chain joins TRBV14 to TRBJ2-7; 9 bases are a match to TRBD2. The CDR3 contains 20 residues. Losses at the gene ends were 0 bases for V and 1 base for J; bases not matched to a gene: 16. The germline gives CDR1 SGHDN, CDR2 FVKESK. For the CDR3, the DNA is TGTGCCAGCAGCCAAGATTTCCTGGGCATGAGCGGGAGGTATTCCTACGAGCAGTACTTC. This codes for CASSQDFLGMSGRYSYEQYF.

This clonotype was found many times. The gene calls are TRBV20-1 and TRBJ2-3; no clear D. CDR1 is DFQATT and CDR2 is SNEGSKA in the germline V gene (reference sequence). The CDR3 is 16 residues long. V was shortened by 1 base and J by 4 bases, with 18 bases between the two germline ends. The CDR3 DNA reads as TGCAGTGCTAGAGCATTACGTCCCGGTGGTCCAGATACGCAGTATTTT. Amino acid sequence: CSARALRPGGPDTQYF.

This chain uses TRBV20-1 with TRBJ2-2; weak D call: TRBD2 (6 bases). Looked up from germline, CDR1 is DFQATT and CDR2 is SNEGSKA (reference sequence). The CDR3 extends over 14 amino acids. V was shortened by 1 base and J by 5 bases, with 11 bases between the two germline ends. CDR3 DNA sequence: TGCAGTGCTAGAGCGGGAGAATGGACCGGGGAGCTGTTTTTT. Protein product: CSARAGEWTGELFF.

This chain uses TRBV12-3 or TRBV12-4 with TRBJ1-2; D perhaps matches TRBD1 (6 bases). V gave up 6 bases and J gave up 8 bases, with 25 bases separating them. This CDR3 comprises 16 residues. The CDR3 protein is CASRRQNTGTGEGYTF. In nucleotides, the CDR3 is TGTGCCAGCAGAAGACAGAATACAGGGACCGGAGAGGGCTACACCTTC.

The chain links TRBV20-1 to TRBJ2-5; 9 bases are shared with TRBD2. Germline lookup yields CDR1 DFQATT and CDR2 SNEGSKA (reference sequence). V gave up 3 bases and J gave up 4 bases; unmatched junction bases: 9. The length of the CDR3 is 15 residues. CDR3 DNA: TGCAGTGCTAGGCGGGAGGGCGAACCCGCAGAGACCCAGTACTTC. Amino acid sequence: CSARREGEPAETQYF.

This clonotype was picked up many times. The chain combines TRBV28 with TRBJ2-7, with D hard to call. Germline V gene sequence: CDR1 MDHEN, CDR2 SYDVKM. The CDR3 has 13 residues. V was shortened by 5 bases and J by 1 base, with 9 bases between the two germline ends. The CDR3 spells CASSPPPSYEQYF. The CDR3 DNA reads as TGTGCCAGCAGTCCCCCACCATCCTACGAGCAGTACTTC.